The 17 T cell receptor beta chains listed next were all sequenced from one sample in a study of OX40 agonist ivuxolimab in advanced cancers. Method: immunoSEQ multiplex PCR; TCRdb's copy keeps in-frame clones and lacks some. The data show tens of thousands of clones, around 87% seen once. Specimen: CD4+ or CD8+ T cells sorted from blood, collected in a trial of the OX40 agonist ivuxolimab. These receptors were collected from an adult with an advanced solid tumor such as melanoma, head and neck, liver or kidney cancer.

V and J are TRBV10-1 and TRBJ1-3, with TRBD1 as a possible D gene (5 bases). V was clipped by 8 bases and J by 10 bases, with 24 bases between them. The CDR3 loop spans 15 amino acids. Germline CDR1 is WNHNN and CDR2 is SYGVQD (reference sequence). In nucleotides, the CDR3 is TGCGCCAGCCCTCGAAGATTTCTGACAGCGTGTACCATATATTTT. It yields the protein CASPRRFLTACTIYF.

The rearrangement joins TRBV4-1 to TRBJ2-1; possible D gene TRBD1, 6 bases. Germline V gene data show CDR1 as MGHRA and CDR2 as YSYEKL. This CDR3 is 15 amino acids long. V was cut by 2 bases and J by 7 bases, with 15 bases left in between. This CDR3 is CASSQPWAGENEQFF. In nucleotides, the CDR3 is TGCGCCAGCAGCCAACCCTGGGCAGGGGAGAATGAGCAGTTCTTC.

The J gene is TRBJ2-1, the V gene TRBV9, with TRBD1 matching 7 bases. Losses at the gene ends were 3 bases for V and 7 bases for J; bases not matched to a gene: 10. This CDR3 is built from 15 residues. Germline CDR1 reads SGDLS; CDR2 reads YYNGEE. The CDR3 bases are TGTGCCAGCAGCGCCCGGGACAGAACTTATAATGAGCAGTTCTTC. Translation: CASSARDRTYNEQFF.

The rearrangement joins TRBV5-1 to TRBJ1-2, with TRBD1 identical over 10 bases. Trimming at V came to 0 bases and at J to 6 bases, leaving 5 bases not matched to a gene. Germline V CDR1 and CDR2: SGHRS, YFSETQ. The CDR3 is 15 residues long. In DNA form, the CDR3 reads TGCGCCAGCAGCTTGGCCCTGACAGGGGGCAATGGCTACACCTTC. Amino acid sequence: CASSLALTGGNGYTF.

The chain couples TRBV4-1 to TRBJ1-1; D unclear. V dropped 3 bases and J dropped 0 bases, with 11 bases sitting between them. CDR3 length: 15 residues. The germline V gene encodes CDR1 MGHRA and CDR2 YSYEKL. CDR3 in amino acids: CASSHARLLNTEAFF. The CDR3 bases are TGCGCCAGCAGCCACGCCCGGCTTTTGAACACTGAAGCTTTCTTT.

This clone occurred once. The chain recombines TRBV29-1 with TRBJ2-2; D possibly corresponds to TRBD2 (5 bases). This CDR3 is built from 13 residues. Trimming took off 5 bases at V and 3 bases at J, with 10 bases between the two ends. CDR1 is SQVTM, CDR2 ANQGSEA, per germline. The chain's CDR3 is CSVTKRDTGELFF. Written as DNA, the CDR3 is TGCAGCGTTACAAAGAGGGACACCGGGGAGCTGTTTTTT.

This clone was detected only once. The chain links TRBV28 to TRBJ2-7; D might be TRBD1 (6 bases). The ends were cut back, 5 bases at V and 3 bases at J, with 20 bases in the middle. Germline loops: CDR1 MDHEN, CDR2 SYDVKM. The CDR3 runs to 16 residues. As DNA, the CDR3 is TGTGCCAGCAGTCCCCCGGGACAAAGGATTCTCTACGAGCAGTACTTC. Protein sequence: CASSPPGQRILYEQYF.

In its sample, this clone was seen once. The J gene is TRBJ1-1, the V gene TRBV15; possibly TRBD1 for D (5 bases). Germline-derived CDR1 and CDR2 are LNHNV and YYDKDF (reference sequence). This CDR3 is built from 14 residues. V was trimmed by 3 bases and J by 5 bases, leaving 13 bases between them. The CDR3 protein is CATSRGVSGTEAFF. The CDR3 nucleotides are TGTGCCACCAGCAGGGGGGTCTCTGGGACTGAAGCTTTCTTT. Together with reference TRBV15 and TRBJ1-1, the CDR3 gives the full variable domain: DAMVIQNPRYQVTQFGKPVTLSCSQTLNHNVMYWYQQKSSQAPKLLFHYYDKDFNNEADTPDNFQSRRPNTSFCFLDIRSPGLGDTAMYLCATSRGVSGTEAFFGQGTRLTVV.

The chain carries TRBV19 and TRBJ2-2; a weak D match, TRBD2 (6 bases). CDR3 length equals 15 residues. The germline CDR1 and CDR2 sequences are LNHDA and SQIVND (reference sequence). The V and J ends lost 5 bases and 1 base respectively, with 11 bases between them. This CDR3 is CASSYGGRNTGELFF. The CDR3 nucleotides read TGTGCCAGTAGTTATGGGGGGAGGAACACCGGGGAGCTGTTTTTT.

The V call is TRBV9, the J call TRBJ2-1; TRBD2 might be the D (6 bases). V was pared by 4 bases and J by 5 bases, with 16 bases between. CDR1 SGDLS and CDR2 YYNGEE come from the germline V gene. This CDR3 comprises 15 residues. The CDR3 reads CASSLIAVPHNEQFF. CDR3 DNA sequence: TGTGCCAGCAGCCTGATAGCGGTTCCACACAATGAGCAGTTCTTC.

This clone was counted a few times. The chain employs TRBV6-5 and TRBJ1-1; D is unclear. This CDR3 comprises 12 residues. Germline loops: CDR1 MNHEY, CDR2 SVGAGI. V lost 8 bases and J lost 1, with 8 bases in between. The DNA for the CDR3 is TGTGCCAGCGGGTATAGGAACACTGAAGCTTTCTTT. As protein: CASGYRNTEAFF.

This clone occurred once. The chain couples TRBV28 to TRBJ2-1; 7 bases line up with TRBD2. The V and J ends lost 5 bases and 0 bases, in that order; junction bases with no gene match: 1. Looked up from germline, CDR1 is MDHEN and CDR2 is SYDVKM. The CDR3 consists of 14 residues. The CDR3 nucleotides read TGTGCCAGCAGTCCTAGCGGCTCCTACAATGAGCAGTTCTTC. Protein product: CASSPSGSYNEQFF.

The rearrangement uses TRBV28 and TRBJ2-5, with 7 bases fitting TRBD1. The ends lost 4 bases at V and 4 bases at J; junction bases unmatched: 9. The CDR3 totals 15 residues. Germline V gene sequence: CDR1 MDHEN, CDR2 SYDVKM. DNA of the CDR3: TGTGCCAGCAGTTCCCGGACAGGTTACGGAGAGACCCAGTACTTC. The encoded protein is CASSSRTGYGETQYF.

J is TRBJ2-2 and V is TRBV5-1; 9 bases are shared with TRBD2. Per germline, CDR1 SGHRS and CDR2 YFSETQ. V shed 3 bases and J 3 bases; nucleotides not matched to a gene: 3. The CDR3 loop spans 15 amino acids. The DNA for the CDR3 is TGCGCCAGCAGCTCTGGCGGGGGGGACACCGGGGAGCTGTTTTTT. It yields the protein CASSSGGGDTGELFF. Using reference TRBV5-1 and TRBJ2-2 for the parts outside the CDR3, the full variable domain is KAGVTQTPRYLIKTRGQQVTLSCSPISGHRSVSWYQQTPGQGLQFLFEYFSETQRNKGNFPGRFSGRQFSNSRSEMNVSTLELGDSALYLCASSSGGGDTGELFFGEGSRLTVL.

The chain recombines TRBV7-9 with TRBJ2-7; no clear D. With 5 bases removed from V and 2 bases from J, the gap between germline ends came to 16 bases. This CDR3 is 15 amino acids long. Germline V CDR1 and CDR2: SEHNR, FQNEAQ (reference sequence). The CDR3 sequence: CASSQDRQVPYEQYF. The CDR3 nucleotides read TGTGCCAGCAGCCAAGATAGGCAGGTACCCTACGAGCAGTACTTC.

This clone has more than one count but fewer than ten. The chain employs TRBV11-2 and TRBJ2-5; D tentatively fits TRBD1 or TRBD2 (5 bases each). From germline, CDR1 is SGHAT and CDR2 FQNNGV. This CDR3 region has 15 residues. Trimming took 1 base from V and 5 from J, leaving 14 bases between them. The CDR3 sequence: CASSLVGGIVETQYF. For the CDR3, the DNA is TGTGCCAGCAGCTTAGTTGGGGGAATAGTCGAGACCCAGTACTTC.

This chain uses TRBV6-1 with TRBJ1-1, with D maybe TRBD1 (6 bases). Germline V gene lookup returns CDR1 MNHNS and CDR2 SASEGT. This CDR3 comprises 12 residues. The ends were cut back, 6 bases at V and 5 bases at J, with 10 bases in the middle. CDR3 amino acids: CASRDRITEAFF. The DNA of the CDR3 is TGTGCCAGCAGGGACAGAATAACTGAAGCTTTCTTT.